This TCR beta chain derives from a study of shared clonotypes between healthy human individuals. General study findings and limits: Naive subsets generally exceeded memory subsets in estimated richness.

Details on this clone: Its matching antigen is unknown.

Cells designated naive CD8 were CD45RO-negative and were positively selected for CCR7, with terminally differentiated effector memory CD45RA+ cells excluded. Between the trimmed V and J ends, which lost 6 bases and 4 bases, there was a span of 19 bases. The CDR3 consists of 15 residues. The V gene's germline CDR1 is MDHEN and CDR2 SYDVKM. Libraries were prepared by immunoSEQ multiplex PCR; TCRdb keeps only in-frame clonotypes and omits some of them. The table has millions of clones, more than 85% seen once. The gene calls are TRBV28 and TRBJ2-7; a possible D gene is TRBD2 (6 bases). The sample consisted of naive CD8+ T cells from PBMCs. This clonotype was sampled from a man younger than 35 in good health. Some clones in this sample may be carry-over from other donors' samples. The CDR3 loop reads CASREGPHLEYEQYF. The CDR3 DNA is TGTGCCAGCAGGGAGGGACCCCATCTCGAGTACGAGCAGTACTTC.